The present T cell receptor (beta chain) was sequenced within a study of blood T cells in healthy people across ages. Study conclusions and caveats: A conclusive naive versus antigen-experienced comparison was prevented by the unsorted PBMCs. It was the long-lived donors that had more naive CD4+ cells and higher diversity than aged donors.

This CDR3 comprises 16 residues. V gave up 3 bases and J gave up 8 bases; unmatched junction bases: 14. The germline CDR1 and CDR2 sequences are SQVTM and ANQGSEA. Primers used in a second PCR of roughly 6 to 11 cycles were a sample-barcoded 5' primer and a J-beta primer mix. There were at least 3 million CDR3-containing paired-end reads obtained from each sample. TCRdb re-called the 5' RACE reads through MiXCR, storing one row per CDR3 protein. The sample includes about 970,000 distinct CDR3 sequences, about 53% of them seen just once. Only a few counts were recorded for this clonotype. Its antigen remains unidentified.

The sequence was collected from a woman aged 60 to 75 in good health. The V gene is TRBV29-1, the J gene TRBJ2-1, with TRBD1 identical over 9 bases. Specimen: blood. CDR3 in amino acids: CSVEAGPRDRVDEQFF. CDR3 nucleotide sequence: TGCAGCGTTGAGGCGGGTCCCCGGGACAGGGTCGATGAGCAGTTCTTC.